This is a list of T cell receptor beta chains from one sample in a study of CD8 T cells in Susac syndrome. TCRdb redid the calling of the immunoSEQ multiplex PCR reads with MiXCR, one entry per CDR3 protein. Seen here are under 200,000 distinct CDR3 sequences, roughly 94% observed once, and the top ten hold 0.095% to 0.12%. Sequenced material: CD4+ T cells from PBMCs. The origin of the receptors is a human donor in good health. Each CDR3 is given with its conserved first and last residue. Fields, in order: clone size, J gene, D gene, V gene, CDR3 DNA, CDR3 protein. A D gene is named only where the DNA matches it firmly. Not every row has a clone size; where given, it reads once, few, many or a size class.

size: NA
J: TRBJ2-1
D: NA
V: TRBV24-1
DNA: TGTGCCACCGGAGGGACACAGAGCTCCTACAATGAGCAGTTCTTC
CDR3: CATGGTQSSYNEQFF

size: NA
J: TRBJ2-1
D: NA
V: TRBV28
DNA: TGTGCCAGCAGTTTGAGGGACAATGAGCAGTTCTTC
CDR3: CASSLRDNEQFF

size: NA
J: TRBJ2-7
D: NA
V: TRBV20-1
DNA: TGCAGTTCACTACAGGGTCGGTCCTACGAGCAGTACTTC
CDR3: CSSLQGRSYEQYF

size: once
J: TRBJ2-7
D: NA
V: TRBV20-1
DNA: TGCAGTGCTAGTCGCGGGTCCGCCTACGAGCAGTACTTC
CDR3: CSASRGSAYEQYF

size: NA
J: TRBJ2-1
D: TRBD1
V: TRBV3-1
DNA: TGTGCCAGCAGCCAAGAAGGCTGGGACAGCAATGAGCAGTTCTTC
CDR3: CASSQEGWDSNEQFF

size: NA
J: TRBJ1-1
D: NA
V: TRBV29-1
DNA: TGCAGCGTGGGACCAAAGAACACTGAAGCTTTCTTT
CDR3: CSVGPKNTEAFF

size: NA
J: TRBJ2-7
D: NA
V: TRBV20-1
DNA: TGCAGTGCTAGGGGTCCCGGGACGTTCTACGAGCAGTACTTC
CDR3: CSARGPGTFYEQYF

size: NA
J: TRBJ2-4
D: TRBD1
V: TRBV15
DNA: TGTGCCACCAGCAGAGATGGGACAGGGGCGGGCATTCAGTACTTC
CDR3: CATSRDGTGAGIQYF

size: NA
J: TRBJ2-1
D: TRBD1
V: TRBV5-1
DNA: TGCGCCAGCACCCGGGACAGGGGGGGCGATGAGCAGTTCTTC
CDR3: CASTRDRGGDEQFF

size: NA
J: TRBJ2-2
D: NA
V: TRBV9
DNA: TGTGCCAGCAGCGTAGGGGCAATCTCGAACACCGGGGAGCTGTTTTTT
CDR3: CASSVGAISNTGELFF

size: NA
J: TRBJ1-5
D: NA
V: TRBV2
DNA: TGTGCCAGCAGTGGGCAGACTTATCAGCCCCAGCATTTT
CDR3: CASSGQTYQPQHF

size: NA
J: TRBJ2-3
D: TRBD2
V: TRBV7-9
DNA: TGTGCCAGCAGCGAGCTAGCGGGAGCAGATACGCAGTATTTT
CDR3: CASSELAGADTQYF

size: NA
J: TRBJ1-2
D: TRBD1
V: TRBV2
DNA: TGTGCCAGCACGGCCGGGACAGGGGGCTATGGCTACACCTTC
CDR3: CASTAGTGGYGYTF